These 15 T cell receptor beta chains originate from one sample sequenced in a study of blood T cell repertoires in COVID-19. Profiled with immunoSEQ multiplex PCR; TCRdb holds only in-frame clones, not every one. This sample has 1,500 to 2,000 clones; 69% occur once, and the top ten carry about 27%. Sequenced: peripheral blood. These TCRs come from a man aged 70-80 years with active COVID-19.

The genes are TRBV5-4 and TRBJ2-7; D unresolved. V was clipped by 3 bases and J by 4 bases, with 17 bases between them. The CDR3 extends over 15 amino acids. Germline CDR1 SGHNT, CDR2 YYREEE (reference sequence). The CDR3 region is CASSSQVSVGYEQYF. The CDR3, as DNA: TGTGCCAGCAGCTCCCAGGTTTCCGTTGGTTACGAGCAGTACTTC.

This clone is large in the sample. The rearrangement links TRBV6-5 to TRBJ2-1; 9 nucleotides align to TRBD1. Trimming at V came to 5 bases and at J to 3 bases, leaving 5 bases not matched to a gene. The CDR3 contains 15 residues. The V gene's germline CDR1 is MNHEY and CDR2 SVGAGI. CDR3 amino acids: CASSQGTGYYNEQFF. The CDR3 nucleotides read TGTGCCAGCAGTCAGGGGACAGGGTACTACAATGAGCAGTTCTTC.

This clone was found once. The rearrangement uses TRBV6-2 or TRBV6-3 and TRBJ2-5; 10 positions match TRBD2. The germline gives CDR1 MNHEY, CDR2 SVGEGT. This CDR3 spans 15 amino acids. J gave up 2 bases and V 2 bases, and 2 bases lay outside the gene matches. This CDR3 reads CASSYGLAEQETQYF. CDR3 in DNA: TGTGCCAGCAGTTACGGACTAGCGGAACAAGAGACCCAGTACTTC.

The rearrangement uses TRBV12-5 and TRBJ2-3; 7 nucleotides line up with TRBD2. Germline trimming cut 4 bases from V and 5 bases from J; bases unmatched to any gene: 9. Germline CDR1 and CDR2: LGHNT and FRNRAP. The CDR3 loop spans 15 amino acids. The CDR3 sequence: CASGSERGEGDTQYF. The DNA for the CDR3 is TGTGCTAGTGGTTCAGAACGGGGGGAGGGAGATACGCAGTATTTT. Drawing the rest from reference TRBV12-5 and TRBJ2-3, the complete variable domain is DARVTQTPRHKVTEMGQEVTMRCQPILGHNTVFWYRQTMMQGLELLAYFRNRAPLDDSGMPKDRFSAEMPDATLATLKIQPSEPRDSAVYFCASGSERGEGDTQYFGPGTRLTVL.

The V and J genes are TRBV24-1 and TRBJ2-5; 15 positions agree with TRBD2. This CDR3 has 17 residues. V dropped 2 bases and J dropped 4; count of bases not matched to a gene: 4. Germline loops: CDR1 KGHDR, CDR2 SFDVKD. The CDR3 bases are TGTGCCACCAGTGATTCCCGGACTAGCGGGGGGGTAGAGACCCAGTACTTC. It yields the protein CATSDSRTSGGVETQYF.

The CDR3 region has the DNA TGTGCCAGCAGTTCCCGCACTGAAGCTTTCTTT. Its translation is CASSSRTEAFF. The rearrangement joins TRBV12-3 or TRBV12-4 to TRBJ1-1; D is unresolved. V lost 4 bases to trimming and J lost 4 bases, with 4 bases between them. The CDR3 is 11 residues long.

This chain joins TRBV19 and TRBJ2-5, with D possibly matching TRBD1 (6 bases). The germline V gene encodes CDR1 LNHDA and CDR2 SQIVND (reference sequence). This CDR3 comprises 15 residues. V was trimmed by 6 bases and J by 0 bases, leaving 14 bases between them. CDR3 in amino acids: CASSPGRGYQETQYF. CDR3 nucleotide sequence: TGTGCCAGTAGCCCCGGTAGGGGGTACCAAGAGACCCAGTACTTC.

The chain couples TRBV5-1 to TRBJ2-3, with 8 bases that match TRBD2. Per the germline V gene, CDR1 is SGHRS and CDR2 is YFSETQ. The CDR3 extends over 15 amino acids. Trimming cost V 2 bases and J 4 bases; bases outside gene matches: 6. The DNA for the CDR3 is TGCGCCAGCAGCTTAAACAAGCGGGAGTCAGATACGCAGTATTTT. Protein sequence: CASSLNKRESDTQYF.

This clone showed up just a few times. The chain is built from TRBV18 and TRBJ2-7, with 9 bases that match TRBD1. Germline V gene data show CDR1 as KGHSH and CDR2 as LQKENI. CDR3 size: 15 residues. J lost 3 bases, V lost 1 base, and 4 bases had no gene match. The CDR3 loop reads CASSPRDREGYEQYF. CDR3 coding DNA: TGTGCCAGCTCACCACGGGACAGGGAGGGCTACGAGCAGTACTTC.

This chain joins TRBV19 and TRBJ2-1; D is unresolved. CDR3 length: 15 amino acids. Trimming cost V 5 bases and J 2 bases, with 13 bases left between them. Germline values: CDR1 LNHDA, CDR2 SQIVND (reference sequence). The CDR3 spells CASSVAHTAYNEQFF. CDR3 nucleotides: TGTGCCAGTAGTGTGGCACACACCGCCTACAATGAGCAGTTCTTC. The variable domain in full, with the rest retrieved from reference TRBV19 and TRBJ2-1, is DGGITQSPKYLFRKEGQNVTLSCEQNLNHDAMYWYRQDPGQGLRLIYYSQIVNDFQKGDIAEGYSVSREKKESFPLTVTSAQKNPTAFYLCASSVAHTAYNEQFFGPGTRLTVL.

This clone was picked up a small number of times. This chain connects TRBV30 to TRBJ2-3; D perhaps matches TRBD2 (6 bases). This CDR3 has 14 residues. Germline lookup yields CDR1 GTSNPN and CDR2 SVGIG (reference sequence). The germline V and J ends were trimmed by 4 bases and 1 base, with 12 bases remaining between them. The CDR3 coding sequence is TGTGCCTGGATCCCAACGGGGGGCACAGATACGCAGTATTTT. It encodes CAWIPTGGTDTQYF. The whole variable domain, filled in from reference TRBV30 and TRBJ2-3, reads SQTIHQWPATLVQPVGSPLSLECTVEGTSNPNLYWYRQAAGRGLQLLFYSVGIGQISSEVPQNLSASRPQDRQFILSSKKLLLSDSGFYLCAWIPTGGTDTQYFGPGTRLTVL.

This clone is deemed large. The chain uses TRBV7-9 and TRBJ2-2; TRBD2 is a possible D gene (6 bases). Trimming pared 5 bases from V and 3 bases from J, leaving 7 bases between. This CDR3 is built from 13 residues. The germline gives CDR1 SEHNR, CDR2 FQNEAQ (reference sequence). The CDR3 here is CASSGTYTGELFF. The DNA of the CDR3 is TGTGCCAGCAGCGGGACTTACACCGGGGAGCTGTTTTTT.

The chain joins TRBV7-7 to TRBJ2-1, with TRBD2 as a possible D gene (5 bases). Germline V gene lookup returns CDR1 SSHAT and CDR2 FNYEAQ (reference sequence). V lost 5 bases, J lost 2 bases, and 19 bases lay in between. The CDR3 length is 17 residues. The DNA for the CDR3 is TGTGCCAGCAGCCGGGGAGTAGGTTATGGCCCCTACAATGAGCAGTTCTTC. Encoded protein: CASSRGVGYGPYNEQFF.

The chain combines TRBV5-1 with TRBJ1-5; no definite D call. The CDR3 is 15 amino acids. V lost 0 bases and J 5 bases, leaving 12 bases between the germline ends. CDR1 and CDR2 from the germline V gene are SGHRS and YFSETQ. CDR3 bases: TGCGCCAGCAGCTTGGTTGTCGGTCCTGATCAGCCCCAGCATTTT. It encodes CASSLVVGPDQPQHF.

The chain recombines TRBV15 with TRBJ2-3; D perhaps matches TRBD1 (6 bases). This CDR3 has 17 residues. Germline CDR1 reads LNHNV; CDR2 reads YYDKDF (reference sequence). Trimming stripped 7 bases from V and 2 bases from J, with 22 bases between. This chain's CDR3 is CATKGRRLGAATDTQYF. The CDR3 nucleotides are TGTGCCACCAAGGGGCGACGCCTGGGGGCAGCCACAGATACGCAGTATTTT. The full variable domain, its missing parts supplied by reference TRBV15 and TRBJ2-3, is DAMVIQNPRYQVTQFGKPVTLSCSQTLNHNVMYWYQQKSSQAPKLLFHYYDKDFNNEADTPDNFQSRRPNTSFCFLDIRSPGLGDTAMYLCATKGRRLGAATDTQYFGPGTRLTVL.